Presented here are 30 T cell receptor beta chains from one specimen sequenced in a study of control samples from healthy donors and cancer patients. The data were produced by immunoSEQ multiplex PCR, yet TCRdb's version contains in-frame clones alone and is incomplete. Found here are roughly 120,000 clones, more than 75% of them singletons; the top ten hold 2% to 2.5%. Sequenced sample: blood. The receptors originated from a woman in her sixties or seventies in good health.

The genes are TRBV27 and TRBJ2-1; D possibly uses TRBD1 or TRBD2 (5 bases each). There are 15 residues in the CDR3. V lost 2 bases to trimming and J lost 6 bases, with 14 bases between them. Looked up from germline, CDR1 is MNHEY and CDR2 is SMNVEV (reference sequence). CDR3 DNA sequence: TGTGCCAGCAGTTTAGAACGAGGGGTTCCCAATGAGCAGTTCTTC. As protein: CASSLERGVPNEQFF.

This rearrangement joins TRBV9 to TRBJ2-2; maybe TRBD1 (6 bases). The CDR3 runs to 14 residues. V shed 2 bases and J shed 6 bases, with 11 bases lying between them. The V gene's germline CDR1 is SGDLS and CDR2 YYNGEE. The CDR3 protein is CASSVNRVPGELFF. The CDR3, as DNA: TGTGCCAGCAGCGTCAACAGGGTCCCCGGGGAGCTGTTTTTT.

The CDR3 nucleotides are TGTGCCAGCAGCTTATTGGGGACTGAAGCTTTCTTT. It yields the protein CASSLLGTEAFF. The gene calls are TRBV7-9 and TRBJ1-1; no reliable D call. The V end was cut by 2 bases, the J end by 5 bases, with 6 bases between. The CDR3 spans 12 residues. Germline CDR1 SEHNR, CDR2 FQNEAQ (reference sequence).

As regards this clone: The same CDR3 arises from other DNA sequences in this sample as well. V is TRBV10-2 and J is TRBJ1-2; D is uncertain. V lost 10 bases and J 5 bases, leaving 23 bases between the germline ends. The CDR3 spans 15 residues. Germline values: CDR1 WSHSY, CDR2 SAAADI. CDR3 protein: CAIPPSGSPSYGYTF. In DNA form, the CDR3 reads TGCGCCATTCCCCCCTCGGGCTCCCCGTCGTATGGCTACACCTTC.

The chain links TRBV9 to TRBJ1-3; maybe TRBD1 (6 bases). The CDR3 has 16 amino acids. Germline-derived CDR1 and CDR2 are SGDLS and YYNGEE. Trimming removed 0 bases from V and 0 bases from J, with 10 bases in between. In nucleotides, the CDR3 is TGTGCCAGCAGCGTAGGGGGGCCCGCCTCTGGAAACACCATATATTTT. This encodes CASSVGGPASGNTIYF.

The chain has TRBV13 and TRBJ1-2; the D is unclear. This CDR3 region has 14 residues. V lost 0 bases and J 8 bases, leaving 13 bases between the germline ends. CDR1 and CDR2 (germline): PRHDT, FYEKMQ (reference sequence). The CDR3 nucleotides read TGTGCCAGCAGCTTAGGGGGCGAGGAGTCCGGCTACACCTTC. Translation gives CASSLGGEESGYTF. The complete variable domain, with remaining parts taken from reference TRBV13 and TRBJ1-2, reads AAGVIQSPRHLIKEKRETATLKCYPIPRHDTVYWYQQGPGQDPQFLISFYEKMQSDKGSIPDRFSAQQFSDYHSELNMSSLELGDSALYFCASSLGGEESGYTFGSGTRLTVV.

The chain uses TRBV10-1 and TRBJ2-1; no firm D call. There are 11 residues in the CDR3. Between the trimmed V and J ends, which lost 3 bases and 9 bases, there was a span of 6 bases. In germline, CDR1 is WNHNN, CDR2 SYGVQD (reference sequence). The CDR3 region is CASSDGPEQFF. CDR3 nucleotides: TGCGCCAGCAGTGACGGGCCTGAGCAGTTCTTC.

The CDR3: CASSWDSALGGYTF. The CDR3, as DNA: TGCGCCAGCAGCTGGGACAGCGCTTTGGGTGGCTACACCTTC. The V call is TRBV5-1, the J call TRBJ1-2; 7 bases are a match to TRBD1. CDR3 length: 14 amino acids. Germline V gives CDR1 SGHRS, CDR2 YFSETQ. J was trimmed by 7 bases and V by 3 bases; bases with no gene match: 9.

The chain carries TRBV12-3 or TRBV12-4 and TRBJ1-5; D gene unclear. V was shortened by 1 base and J by 5 bases, with 6 bases between the two germline ends. The CDR3 consists of 13 residues. In DNA, the CDR3 is TGTGCCAGCAGTTTAGGTGGCTATCAGCCCCAGCATTTT. Translation: CASSLGGYQPQHF.

This chain joins TRBV4-3 and TRBJ2-7; 7 nucleotides align to TRBD2. In germline, CDR1 is LGHNA, CDR2 YSLEER. This CDR3 has 15 amino acids. The V and J ends lost 4 bases and 6 bases, in that order; junction bases with no gene match: 12. CDR3 region: CASSPGRTRVFEQYF. The CDR3 bases are TGCGCCAGCAGCCCGGGTCGGACTAGGGTCTTCGAGCAGTACTTC.

V and J are TRBV19 and TRBJ1-4; D remains unclear. The CDR3 spans 16 residues. V was trimmed by 3 bases and J by 0 bases, leaving 11 bases between them. The germline CDR1 and CDR2 sequences are LNHDA and SQIVND (reference sequence). The CDR3 region has the DNA TGTGCCAGTAGTATTCTAAGCACTTCAACTAATGAAAAACTGTTTTTT. Its translation is CASSILSTSTNEKLFF.

This chain uses TRBV27 with TRBJ2-3; TRBD1 matches 7 bases. V shed 2 bases and J 0 bases; nucleotides not matched to a gene: 8. CDR1 and CDR2 (germline): MNHEY, SMNVEV (reference sequence). This CDR3 region has 17 residues. CDR3 bases: TGTGCCAGCAGTTTAGCGGGCAGGGGGATTAGCACAGATACGCAGTATTTT. This translates into CASSLAGRGISTDTQYF.

This clone was picked up one time. The chain couples TRBV7-3 to TRBJ1-2; 8 nucleotides align to TRBD1. V was clipped by 5 bases and J by 5 bases; unmatched bases: 10. Germline CDR1 SGHTA, CDR2 FQGTGA. The CDR3 is made up of 15 amino acids. CDR3 nucleotide sequence: TGTGCCAGCAGCATGACCGGGACAGGAGATTATGGCTACACCTTC. It encodes CASSMTGTGDYGYTF.

The chain is built from TRBV6-5 and TRBJ2-1, with D perhaps matching TRBD1 (5 bases). The CDR3 is 14 residues long. Trimming took off 2 bases at V and 8 bases at J, with 13 bases between the two ends. Germline lookup yields CDR1 MNHEY and CDR2 SVGAGI. CDR3: CASSYQGQFHEQFF. The CDR3 region has the DNA TGTGCCAGCAGTTACCAAGGACAATTCCATGAGCAGTTCTTC.

The chain uses TRBV4-2 and TRBJ1-4; 8 bases fit TRBD1. The V gene's germline CDR1 is LGHNA and CDR2 YNFKEQ. After removal of 2 bases from V and 8 bases from J, the junction contained 7 bases not matched to a gene. The CDR3 runs 15 residues. The CDR3 nucleotides are TGTGCCAGCAGCCAAAAACAGGGGGGGAAGGAAAAACTGTTTTTT. Residues: CASSQKQGGKEKLFF.

The rearrangement uses TRBV18 and TRBJ1-1, with 10 nucleotides matching TRBD1. J was trimmed by 4 bases and V by 3 bases; bases with no gene match: 8. The CDR3 has 16 residues. Germline V gene sequence: CDR1 KGHSH, CDR2 LQKENI. The CDR3 coding sequence is TGTGCCAGCTCACCCCCGGGACAGGGGTGGGGCACTGAAGCTTTCTTT. Encoded protein: CASSPPGQGWGTEAFF. Complete variable domain (other parts from reference TRBV18 and TRBJ1-1): NAGVMQNPRHLVRRRGQEARLRCSPMKGHSHVYWYRQLPEEGLKFMVYLQKENIIDESGMPKERFSAEFPKEGPSILRIQQVVRGDSAAYFCASSPPGQGWGTEAFFGQGTRLTVV.

The chain carries TRBV6-2 or TRBV6-3 and TRBJ1-2; D ambiguous. The V gene's germline CDR1 is MNHEY and CDR2 SVGEGT. CDR3 length equals 16 residues. Trimming removed 4 bases from V and 3 bases from J, with 18 bases in between. This CDR3 is CASSSGPGPRYYGYTF. The CDR3 nucleotides read TGTGCCAGCAGTTCCGGGCCAGGACCCCGCTACTATGGCTACACCTTC.

The chain uses TRBV4-1 and TRBJ1-2; no clear D gene. The CDR3 has 14 amino acids. Trimming removed 0 bases at V and 5 bases at J, with 10 bases between. Per the germline V gene, CDR1 is MGHRA and CDR2 is YSYEKL. The CDR3 DNA sequence: TGCGCCAGCAGCCAAGAACGGGGTGGATATGGCTACACCTTC. Translated, it gives CASSQERGGYGYTF.

Only one count was recorded for this clone. The chain is built from TRBV5-1 and TRBJ1-4; TRBD1 might be the D (5 bases). Per the germline V gene, CDR1 is SGHRS and CDR2 is YFSETQ. V shed 2 bases and J shed 6 bases, with 11 bases lying between them. The CDR3 totals 14 residues. This chain's CDR3 is CASSFGGYDEKLFF. DNA for the CDR3: TGCGCCAGCAGCTTTGGGGGGTACGATGAAAAACTGTTTTTT.

This clone has only one observation. V is TRBV2 and J is TRBJ1-5; perhaps TRBD1 as D (5 bases). The CDR3 runs 16 residues. CDR1 and CDR2 from the germline V gene are SNHLY and FYNNEI. With 2 bases removed from V and 0 bases from J, the gap between germline ends came to 11 bases. CDR3 nucleotide sequence: TGTGCCAGCAGTGAAACCAGGGTACCTAGCAATCAGCCCCAGCATTTT. This gives the protein CASSETRVPSNQPQHF.

V is TRBV3-1 (or the pseudogene TRBV3-2) and J is TRBJ2-2, with TRBD1 as a possible D gene (6 bases). This CDR3 comprises 15 residues. V was cut by 4 bases and J by 1 base, with 10 bases left in between. Germline V CDR1 and CDR2: LGHDT, YNNKEL (reference sequence). CDR3 nucleotides: TGTGCCAGCAGCCGACGACAGGAGAACACCGGGGAGCTGTTTTTT. Its protein product is CASSRRQENTGELFF.

The chain employs TRBV6-5 and TRBJ2-7; the D gene is possibly TRBD1 (6 bases). V was clipped by 6 bases and J by 2 bases, with 11 bases between them. The CDR3 covers 13 residues. Germline values: CDR1 MNHEY, CDR2 SVGAGI. The CDR3: CASRGTFPYEQYF. The CDR3 DNA reads TGTGCCAGCAGAGGGACATTTCCCTACGAGCAGTACTTC.

The chain carries TRBV4-1 and TRBJ2-1, with no clear D. Germline CDR1 MGHRA, CDR2 YSYEKL. Trimming pared 0 bases from V and 9 bases from J, leaving 12 bases between. The CDR3 consists of 14 residues. CDR3 sequence reads: CASSQDLEEPEQFF. In DNA, the CDR3 is TGCGCCAGCAGCCAAGATTTAGAAGAACCTGAGCAGTTCTTC.

The rearrangement uses TRBV5-1 and TRBJ1-1; tentatively, D is TRBD1 (6 bases). Trimming cost V 2 bases and J 5 bases, with 16 bases left between them. The CDR3 sequence is 15 residues long. Germline-derived CDR1 and CDR2 are SGHRS and YFSETQ. CDR3 region: CASSLSGGGVTEAFF. Here the CDR3 DNA reads TGCGCCAGCAGCTTATCCGGGGGCGGAGTTACTGAAGCTTTCTTT.

A note on this clone: The sample contains more than one DNA sequence encoding this CDR3. The chain recombines TRBV7-9 with TRBJ1-3; possibly TRBD1 for D (5 bases). Germline CDR1 SEHNR, CDR2 FQNEAQ (reference sequence). V dropped 4 bases and J dropped 0 bases, with 10 bases sitting between them. CDR3 length: 15 residues. The CDR3 here is CASSSDRSSGNTIYF. The CDR3 nucleotides read TGTGCCAGCAGCTCAGACAGAAGCTCTGGAAACACCATATATTTT.

This chain joins TRBV4-2 and TRBJ2-7; D remains ambiguous. V was shortened by 0 bases and J by 4 bases, with 10 bases between the two germline ends. This CDR3 spans 14 amino acids. Germline V lookup: CDR1 LGHNA, CDR2 YNFKEQ. In DNA form, the CDR3 reads TGTGCCAGCAGCCAAGATAGGAGAGAGTACGAGCAGTACTTC. Its translation: CASSQDRREYEQYF.

The chain carries TRBV5-5 and TRBJ1-4; tentative D call: TRBD1 (5 bases). This CDR3 is 14 amino acids long. The germline CDR1 and CDR2 sequences are SGHKS and YYEKEE (reference sequence). Trimming took off 1 base at V and 4 bases at J, with 8 bases between the two ends. The CDR3: CASSLRQINEKLFF. In DNA form, the CDR3 reads TGTGCCAGCAGCTTGAGACAGATTAATGAAAAACTGTTTTTT.

The chain employs TRBV7-6 and TRBJ2-1, with 12 nucleotides matching TRBD2. The CDR3 extends over 17 amino acids. Germline V CDR1 and CDR2: SGHVS, FNYEAQ. V lost 2 bases and J lost 5; bases outside the gene matches: 7. CDR3 coding DNA: TGTGCCAGCAGCTTATCTAGCGGGGGGGACCTACACAATGAGCAGTTCTTC. This encodes CASSLSSGGDLHNEQFF.

This chain links TRBV5-1 with TRBJ2-2; D gene unclear. CDR1 and CDR2 (germline): SGHRS, YFSETQ. The CDR3 runs 13 residues. V gave up 0 bases and J gave up 7 bases, with 7 bases separating them. The CDR3 spells CASSLEVNGELFF. The DNA of the CDR3 is TGCGCCAGCAGCTTGGAAGTCAACGGGGAGCTGTTTTTT. The variable domain in full, with the rest retrieved from reference TRBV5-1 and TRBJ2-2, is KAGVTQTPRYLIKTRGQQVTLSCSPISGHRSVSWYQQTPGQGLQFLFEYFSETQRNKGNFPGRFSGRQFSNSRSEMNVSTLELGDSALYLCASSLEVNGELFFGEGSRLTVL.

This clone appeared a single time. V and J are TRBV12-5 and TRBJ2-7; perhaps TRBD1 as D (5 bases). Per the germline V gene, CDR1 is LGHNT and CDR2 is FRNRAP. The ends were cut back, 0 bases at V and 6 bases at J, with 12 bases in the middle. This CDR3 contains 14 residues. The CDR3 region is CASGLVPGGAEQYF. The CDR3 nucleotides read TGTGCTAGTGGTTTGGTACCGGGTGGGGCCGAGCAGTACTTC.